This T cell receptor (beta chain) was obtained from a study of T cell clones after liver transplantation. Only in-frame clones appear in the TCRdb table, and some are missing; sequencing was by immunoSEQ multiplex PCR. The sample lists over 70,000 clones; roughly 80% were seen once. As to this clone: Its antigen is unknown.

The length of the CDR3 is 14 residues. Germline V gives CDR1 MNHNY, CDR2 SVGAGI (reference sequence). The germline V and J ends were trimmed by 2 bases and 5 bases, with 10 bases remaining between them. Unstimulated PBMCs were sorted into CD3+CD4+ and CD3+CD8+ populations. General observations from the study: Post-transplant time points were not standardized, so conclusions are preliminary.

The V call is TRBV6-6, the J call TRBJ1-5; D might be TRBD1 (5 bases). Material: CD4+ T cells from blood, obtained 12 months after liver transplant. The clonotype was recovered from a human patient who received a liver transplant. Part of the T cell pool may stem from the graft donor. This chain's CDR3 is CASSYRGQYQPQHF. CDR3 DNA: TGTGCCAGCAGTTACAGGGGCCAATATCAGCCCCAGCATTTT.